This T cell receptor (beta chain) was captured by sequencing in a study of T-cell reconstitution after alpha-beta-depleted transplantation in children. Study-level results: From newly produced T cells came most of the T-cell counts and diversity one year after transplant. About two months after transplant, alpha-beta T cells reportedly came from several hundred expanded graft clones. For some patients, TCRbeta diversity was high at day 60 because of recipient T cells and thymic progenitors that survived.

Preparation of the TCRbeta library was carried out with unique molecular identifiers. TCRdb re-called the PCR reads with MiXCR, one entry per CDR3 protein. The data show roughly 74,000 distinct CDR3 sequences, 15% to 20% seen once. This clonotype appeared a few times. The antigen is not known. The length of the CDR3 is 15 residues. V lost 4 bases and J lost 0, with 10 bases in between. This material consisted of PBMCs, mostly from graft donor cells, taken 360 days after TCRalphabeta/CD19-depleted stem cell transplant. V is TRBV12-3 or TRBV12-4 and J is TRBJ2-4; D tentatively reads TRBD1 or TRBD2 (5 bases each). The receptor comes from a male patient between 2 and 10 years old who had a stem cell transplant for acute lymphoblastic leukemia, so the T cells may come from the graft donor. The CDR3 here is CASSSGALAKNIQYF. The CDR3 DNA sequence: TGTGCCAGCAGTTCCGGGGCTTTAGCCAAAAACATTCAGTACTTC.